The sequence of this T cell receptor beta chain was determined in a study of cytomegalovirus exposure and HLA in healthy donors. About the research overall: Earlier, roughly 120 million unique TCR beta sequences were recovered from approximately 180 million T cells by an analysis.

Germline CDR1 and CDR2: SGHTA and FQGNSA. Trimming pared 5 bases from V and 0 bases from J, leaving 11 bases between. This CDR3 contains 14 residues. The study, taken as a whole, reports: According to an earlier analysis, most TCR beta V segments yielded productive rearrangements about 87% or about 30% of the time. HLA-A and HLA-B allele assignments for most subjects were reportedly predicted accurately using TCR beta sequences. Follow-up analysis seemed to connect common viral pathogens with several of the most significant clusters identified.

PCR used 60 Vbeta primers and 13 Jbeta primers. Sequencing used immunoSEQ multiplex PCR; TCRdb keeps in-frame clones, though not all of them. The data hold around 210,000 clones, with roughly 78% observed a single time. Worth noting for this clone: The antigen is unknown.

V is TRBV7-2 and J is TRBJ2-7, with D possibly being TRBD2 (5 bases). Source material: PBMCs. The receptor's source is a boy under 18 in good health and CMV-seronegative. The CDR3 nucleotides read TGTGCCAGCAGCCGCGAGCTAGCCTCCTACGAGCAGTACTTC. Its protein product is CASSRELASYEQYF.